This T cell receptor (beta chain) was observed in a study of vaccination effects on CD4 cells after COVID-19. On this clone: No antigen is known for it.

With the ViraFEST assay, the study expanded antigen-specific CD4+ T cells using viral peptide pools, then sequenced them. Culture proceeded for 10 days, and CD4+ T cells were then isolated. Testing of the vaccine recipients showed negative nucleocapsid antibodies and no prior SARS-CoV-2 infection. Peptides at 10 ug/ml and IL-2 at 10 IU/ml were added to approximately 2 million PBMC per well. Generated by immunoSEQ multiplex PCR, the TCRdb table keeps only in-frame clones and is missing some. This table has roughly 25,000 clones, around 72% appearing once. The CDR3 runs 14 residues. Germline CDR1 reads KGHSH; CDR2 reads LQKENI. V shed 2 bases and J shed 3 bases, with 11 bases lying between them.

V usage is TRBV18 and J usage is TRBJ2-7, with D tentatively TRBD1 (6 bases). This specimen consisted of CD4+ T cells from PBMCs cultured with SARS-CoV-2 spike peptides, obtained before COVID-19 vaccination. This TCR came from a human donor who received a COVID-19 vaccine. CDR3 sequence (DNA): TGTGCCAGCTCACCAAGGACAGATTTCTACGAGCAGTACTTC. Its protein product is CASSPRTDFYEQYF. Combining the CDR3 with reference TRBV18 and TRBJ2-7 gives the whole variable domain NAGVMQNPRHLVRRRGQEARLRCSPMKGHSHVYWYRQLPEEGLKFMVYLQKENIIDESGMPKERFSAEFPKEGPSILRIQQVVRGDSAAYFCASSPRTDFYEQYFGPGTRLTVT.